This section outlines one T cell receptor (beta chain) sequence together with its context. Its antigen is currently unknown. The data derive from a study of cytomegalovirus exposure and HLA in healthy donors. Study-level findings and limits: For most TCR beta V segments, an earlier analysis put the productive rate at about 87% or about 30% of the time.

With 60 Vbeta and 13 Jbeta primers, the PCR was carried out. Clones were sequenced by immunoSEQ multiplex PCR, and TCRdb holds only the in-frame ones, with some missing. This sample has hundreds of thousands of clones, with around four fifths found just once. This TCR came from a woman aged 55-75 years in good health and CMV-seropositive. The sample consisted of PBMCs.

For the CDR3, the DNA is TGTACCAGCAGCCAGACACCCTCCTACGAGCAGTACTTC. It translates to CTSSQTPSYEQYF. V is TRBV7-2 and J is TRBJ2-7; unclear D gene. The germline V gene has CDR1 SGHTA and CDR2 FQGNSA. The V end was cut by 5 bases, the J end by 0 bases, with 8 bases between. This CDR3 region has 13 residues.